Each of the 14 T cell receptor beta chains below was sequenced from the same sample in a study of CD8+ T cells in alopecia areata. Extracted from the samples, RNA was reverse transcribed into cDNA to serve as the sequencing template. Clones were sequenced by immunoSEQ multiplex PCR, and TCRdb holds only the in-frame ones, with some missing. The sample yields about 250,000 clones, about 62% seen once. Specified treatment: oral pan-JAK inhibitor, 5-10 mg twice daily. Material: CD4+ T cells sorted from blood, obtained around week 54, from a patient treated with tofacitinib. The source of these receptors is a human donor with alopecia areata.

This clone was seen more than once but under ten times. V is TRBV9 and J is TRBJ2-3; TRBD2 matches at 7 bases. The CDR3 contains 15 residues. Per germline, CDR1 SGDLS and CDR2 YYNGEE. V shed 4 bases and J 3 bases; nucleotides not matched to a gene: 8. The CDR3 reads CASSSGVGGTDTQYF. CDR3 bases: TGTGCCAGCAGCTCCGGTGTGGGGGGGACAGATACGCAGTATTTT.

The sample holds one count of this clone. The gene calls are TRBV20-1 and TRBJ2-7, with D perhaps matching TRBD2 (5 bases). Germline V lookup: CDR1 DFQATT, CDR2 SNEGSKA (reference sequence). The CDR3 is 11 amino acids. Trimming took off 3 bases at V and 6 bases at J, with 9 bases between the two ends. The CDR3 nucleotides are TGCAGTGCTAGCCCTCGGGGCGAGCAGTACTTC. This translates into CSASPRGEQYF.

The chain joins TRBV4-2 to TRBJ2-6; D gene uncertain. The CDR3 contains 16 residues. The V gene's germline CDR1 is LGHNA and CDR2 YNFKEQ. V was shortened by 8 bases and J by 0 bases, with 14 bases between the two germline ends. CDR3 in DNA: TGTGCCAGCCAGAAGGAACAGTTCTCTGGGGCCAACGTCCTGACTTTC. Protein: CASQKEQFSGANVLTF.

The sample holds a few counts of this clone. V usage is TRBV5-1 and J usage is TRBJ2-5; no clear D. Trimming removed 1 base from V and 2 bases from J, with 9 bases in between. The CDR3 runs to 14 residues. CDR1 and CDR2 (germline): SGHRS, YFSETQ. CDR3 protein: CASSLSSGQETQYF. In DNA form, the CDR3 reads TGCGCCAGCAGCTTGTCGTCAGGACAAGAGACCCAGTACTTC.

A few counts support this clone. CDR3 nucleotide sequence: TGTGCCAGCAGTTACTCGATGGAGAACACTGAAGCTTTCTTT. As protein: CASSYSMENTEAFF. The rearrangement uses TRBV6-5 and TRBJ1-1; D ambiguous. V lost 0 bases to trimming and J lost 1 base, with 6 bases between them. Germline V lookup: CDR1 MNHEY, CDR2 SVGAGI. The CDR3 sequence is 14 residues long.

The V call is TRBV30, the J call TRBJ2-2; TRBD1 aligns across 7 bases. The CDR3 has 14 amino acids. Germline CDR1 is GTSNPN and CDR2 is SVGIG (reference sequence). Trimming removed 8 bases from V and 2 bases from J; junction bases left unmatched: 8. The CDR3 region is CAASGTVNTGELFF. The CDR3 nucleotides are TGTGCCGCTTCCGGGACAGTTAACACCGGGGAGCTGTTTTTT.

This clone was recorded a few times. The CDR3, as DNA: TGTGCCATCAGTGAGGAGCGGGGGACCAACACCGGGGAGCTGTTTTTT. It is translated as CAISEERGTNTGELFF. This sequence joins TRBV10-3 and TRBJ2-2; 8 nucleotides align to TRBD2. The CDR3 has 16 residues. In germline, CDR1 is ENHRY, CDR2 SYGVKD. The V segment lost 2 bases and the J segment 2 bases; nucleotides outside the gene matches: 4.

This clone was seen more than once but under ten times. The CDR3 region is CAISDDRATGELFF. The CDR3 nucleotides read TGTGCCATCAGTGATGACAGGGCCACCGGGGAGCTGTTTTTT. This chain uses TRBV10-3 with TRBJ2-2, with TRBD1 matching over 7 bases. The CDR3 has 14 amino acids. Germline assignment: CDR1 ENHRY and CDR2 SYGVKD. Losses at the gene ends were 3 bases for V and 4 bases for J; bases not matched to a gene: 2.

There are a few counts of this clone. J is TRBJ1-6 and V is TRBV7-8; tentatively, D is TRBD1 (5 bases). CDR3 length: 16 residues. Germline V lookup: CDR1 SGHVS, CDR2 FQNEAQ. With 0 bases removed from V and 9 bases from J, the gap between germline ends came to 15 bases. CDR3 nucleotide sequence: TGTGCCAGCAGCTTAGCGGGGGAAGAGGGGACTTCACCCCTCCACTTT. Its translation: CASSLAGEEGTSPLHF.

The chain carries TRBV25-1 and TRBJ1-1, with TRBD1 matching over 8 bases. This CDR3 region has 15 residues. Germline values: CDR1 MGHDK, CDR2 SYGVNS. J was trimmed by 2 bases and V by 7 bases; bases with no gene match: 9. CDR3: CASNSQGAFNTEAFF. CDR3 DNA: TGTGCCAGCAACAGCCAGGGGGCTTTCAACACTGAAGCTTTCTTT. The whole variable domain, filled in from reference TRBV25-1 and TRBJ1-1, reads EADIYQTPRYLVIGTGKKITLECSQTMGHDKMYWYQQDPGMELHLIHYSYGVNSTEKGDLSSESTVSRIRTEHFPLTLESARPSHTSQYLCASNSQGAFNTEAFFGQGTRLTVV.

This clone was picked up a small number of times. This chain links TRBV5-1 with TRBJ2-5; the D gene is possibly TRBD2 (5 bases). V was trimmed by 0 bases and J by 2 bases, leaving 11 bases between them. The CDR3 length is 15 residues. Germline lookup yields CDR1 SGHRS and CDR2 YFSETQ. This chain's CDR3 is CASSLGVGEQETQYF. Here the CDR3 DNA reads TGCGCCAGCAGCTTGGGTGTCGGGGAACAAGAGACCCAGTACTTC. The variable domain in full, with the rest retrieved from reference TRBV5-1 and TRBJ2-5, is KAGVTQTPRYLIKTRGQQVTLSCSPISGHRSVSWYQQTPGQGLQFLFEYFSETQRNKGNFPGRFSGRQFSNSRSEMNVSTLELGDSALYLCASSLGVGEQETQYFGPGTRLLVL.

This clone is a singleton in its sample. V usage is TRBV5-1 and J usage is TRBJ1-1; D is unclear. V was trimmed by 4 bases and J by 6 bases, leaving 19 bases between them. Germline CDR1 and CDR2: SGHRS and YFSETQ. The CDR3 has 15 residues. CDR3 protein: CASSPLATVGAEAFF. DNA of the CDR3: TGCGCCAGCAGCCCCTTGGCGACGGTGGGCGCTGAAGCTTTCTTT.

The CDR3: CASSEEGTGELFF. The CDR3 coding sequence is TGTGCCAGCAGTGAAGAAGGTACCGGGGAGCTGTTTTTT. The chain has TRBV6-1 and TRBJ2-2; D ambiguous. Germline V gene sequence: CDR1 MNHNS, CDR2 SASEGT. V dropped 1 base and J dropped 5 bases, with 5 bases sitting between them. The CDR3 extends over 13 amino acids.

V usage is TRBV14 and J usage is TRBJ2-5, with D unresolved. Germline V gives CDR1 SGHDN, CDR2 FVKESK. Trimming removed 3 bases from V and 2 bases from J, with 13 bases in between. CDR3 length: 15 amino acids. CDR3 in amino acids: CASSHLTRKQETQYF. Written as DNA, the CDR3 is TGTGCCAGCAGCCACTTGACCCGCAAACAAGAGACCCAGTACTTC.